This T cell receptor beta chain was captured in a study of cytomegalovirus exposure and HLA in healthy donors. Study details: Among the approximately 420 donors who were genotyped, approximately 84% fell in the genetic ancestry cluster that is associated with self-reported Caucasian donors. Whole-study findings and limits: TCR sequences were mostly rare, though some public TCRs occurred in many donors.

Of note for this clone: What it recognizes is unknown.

CDR3 length equals 14 residues. Germline V gene lookup returns CDR1 SQVTM and CDR2 ANQGSEA. V shed 4 bases, J shed 5 bases, and the junction held 9 bases outside the gene matches. Researchers ran the PCR with 60 Vbeta and 13 Jbeta primers. The method was immunoSEQ multiplex PCR; TCRdb's version includes in-frame clones alone and lacks a portion of them. The repertoire holds 120,000 or so clones, with more than 80% as singletons. Sequenced: PBMCs. The sequence was obtained from a male donor in good health and CMV-seronegative. The chain has TRBV29-1 and TRBJ1-1, with 8 positions matching TRBD1. In DNA form, the CDR3 reads TGCAGCGTTGGGGCCTACAGGGGGGGAACTGAAGCTTTCTTT. Translating it yields CSVGAYRGGTEAFF.